This T cell receptor (beta chain) was sequenced for a study of shared clonotypes between healthy human individuals. As for the study in general: Per-donor plates numbered three CD4 naive, three CD4 memory, two CD8 naive and one CD8 memory.

This CDR3 is 13 amino acids long. CDR1 is SNHLY and CDR2 is FYNNEI in the germline V gene. V shed 5 bases, J shed 6 bases, and the junction held 5 bases outside the gene matches. Details on this clone: Its antigen is still unknown.

The study, taken as a whole, reports: Represented genetic and exposure-history diversity was restricted by having few donors.

At deep level, the assay was performed. TCRdb's table, derived via immunoSEQ multiplex PCR, lists solely in-frame clones and lacks some. The data hold over a million clones, with 96% observed a single time. In the CD4+ fraction, cells were divided into CD45RA+ naive and CD45RA-negative memory subsets. The source of this sequence is a man aged 25 to 40 in good health. Sequencing was done on a sample of naive CD4+ T cells sorted from blood. Subset of the sample: CD45RA+ positively selected. This rearrangement joins TRBV2 to TRBJ2-7; 9 bases fit TRBD1. CDR3 nucleotides: TGTGCCAGCAGTCGGGACAGGGACCTCGAGCAGTACTTC. Protein: CASSRDRDLEQYF.